Below, one T cell receptor (beta chain) is given with its context. In the original analysis: Amplification with reference gene primers provided the estimates of nucleated cell counts. Here immunoSEQ multiplex PCR was the method, and the copy in TCRdb shows in-frame clones only, minus some. V, J and clone size are those of that table, while D and trimming were read from the DNA. This sample has a few hundred thousand clones, with just under 90% found just once. The data derive from a study of blood T cell repertoires in COVID-19. About the study: From the United States, Italy and Spain came samples of acute and convalescent COVID-19. Sources were T cells, B-cell-depleted T cells, or PBMCs; the material itself was cDNA or gDNA.

This CDR3 contains 15 residues. Trimming cost V 3 bases and J 7 bases, with 19 bases left between them. The V gene's germline CDR1 is GTSNPN and CDR2 SVGIG (reference sequence). This sequence originates from a woman between 35 and 50 years old with acute or convalescent COVID-19. V usage is TRBV30 and J usage is TRBJ1-5; possible D gene TRBD1, 5 bases. Material for sequencing was peripheral blood. The CDR3 DNA follows: TGTGCCTGGAGCCTAAGGGGAGGGTTTTGGCAGCCCCAGCATTTT. Protein product: CAWSLRGGFWQPQHF.